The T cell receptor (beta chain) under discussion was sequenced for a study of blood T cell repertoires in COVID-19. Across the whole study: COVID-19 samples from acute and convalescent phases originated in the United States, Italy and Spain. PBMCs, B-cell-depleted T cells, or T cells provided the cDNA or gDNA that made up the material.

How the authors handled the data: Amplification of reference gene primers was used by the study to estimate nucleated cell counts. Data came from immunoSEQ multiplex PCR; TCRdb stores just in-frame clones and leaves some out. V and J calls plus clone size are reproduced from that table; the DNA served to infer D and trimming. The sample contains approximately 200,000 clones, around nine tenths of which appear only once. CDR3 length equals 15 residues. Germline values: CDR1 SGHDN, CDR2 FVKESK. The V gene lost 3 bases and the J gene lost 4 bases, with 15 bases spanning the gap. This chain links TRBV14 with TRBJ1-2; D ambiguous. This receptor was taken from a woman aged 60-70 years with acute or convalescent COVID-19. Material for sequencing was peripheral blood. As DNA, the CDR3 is TGTGCCAGCAGCCACCGGGGAAGCCCTACCTATGGCTACACCTTC. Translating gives CASSHRGSPTYGYTF.